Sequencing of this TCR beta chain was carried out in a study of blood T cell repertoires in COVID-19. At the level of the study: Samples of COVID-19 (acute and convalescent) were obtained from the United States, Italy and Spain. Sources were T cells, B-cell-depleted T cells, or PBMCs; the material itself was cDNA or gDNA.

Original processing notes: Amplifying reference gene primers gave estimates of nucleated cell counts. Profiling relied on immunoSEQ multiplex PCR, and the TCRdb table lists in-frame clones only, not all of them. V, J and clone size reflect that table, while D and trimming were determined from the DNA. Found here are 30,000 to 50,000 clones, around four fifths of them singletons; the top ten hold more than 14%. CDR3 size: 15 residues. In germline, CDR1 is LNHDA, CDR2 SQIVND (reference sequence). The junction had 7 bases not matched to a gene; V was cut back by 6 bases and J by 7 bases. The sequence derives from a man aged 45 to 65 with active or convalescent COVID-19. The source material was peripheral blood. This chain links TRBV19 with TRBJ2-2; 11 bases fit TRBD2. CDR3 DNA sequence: TGTGCCAGTAGGGGATCGACTAGCGGGGTCGGGGAGCTGTTTTTT. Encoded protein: CASRGSTSGVGELFF.